This entry is about one T cell receptor beta chain. This CDR3 has 14 amino acids. The germline V gene encodes CDR1 SGHTA and CDR2 FQGNSA. Germline trimming cut 1 base from V and 7 bases from J; bases unmatched to any gene: 7. In the original analysis: For nucleated cells, counts were estimated from reference gene primer amplification. This table comes from immunoSEQ multiplex PCR, and its TCRdb copy is limited to in-frame clones, with some not included. V, J and clone size reflect that table, while D and trimming were determined from the DNA. The sample includes roughly 84,000 clones, 75% to 90% of them seen just once. The data originate from a study of blood T cell repertoires in COVID-19. As for the study in general: Specimens from acute and convalescent COVID-19 originated in the United States, Italy and Spain. In each case, the material was cDNA or gDNA derived from T cells, B-cell-depleted T cells, or PBMCs.

V is TRBV7-2 and J is TRBJ2-7; 7 nucleotides align to TRBD2. The clonotype was recovered from a woman aged 40 to 50 with active or convalescent COVID-19. Sequencing input: peripheral blood. The CDR3 DNA follows: TGTGCCAGCAGCTTAGTGGTACTAGCGAGTGAGCAGTACTTC. Protein product: CASSLVVLASEQYF.